This T cell receptor beta chain was observed in a study of T cells after yellow fever vaccination. Comment on this clonotype: Its cognate antigen is unknown.

The CDR3 totals 16 residues. Trimming cost V 2 bases and J 0 bases, with 13 bases left between them. The germline V gene has CDR1 MNHEY and CDR2 SMNVEV (reference sequence). One entry per CDR3 protein results from TCRdb running MiXCR on the 5' RACE reads. The repertoire includes a few hundred thousand distinct CDR3 sequences, less than 9% of them detected once, and roughly 0.93% sits in the top ten. General study points: Subsequent to the booster, the majority of primary-vaccination clones reappeared (less than 97% CD4, roughly 90% CD8). Few clonotypes appeared in both CD4 and CD8 compartments. Abundant contaminating clonotypes from the bulk population could appear in FACS-sorted repertoires.

The rearrangement joins TRBV27 to TRBJ1-1, with D possibly TRBD1 on 5 matching bases. The sequencing used CD4+ T cells sorted from PBMCs, collected 15 days after the yellow fever booster vaccination. This TCR was sampled from a man aged 25-45 years who received the YFV17D yellow fever vaccine. Written as DNA, the CDR3 is TGTGCCAGCAGTTTAATCCAGGGCCCCCTGAACACTGAAGCTTTCTTT. Translated, it gives CASSLIQGPLNTEAFF.